A selection of T cell receptor beta chains follows, all from one sample in a study of CD8+ T cells in alopecia areata. This table comes from immunoSEQ multiplex PCR, and its TCRdb copy is limited to in-frame clones, with some not included. The sample lists about 190,000 clones; about three fifths were seen once. Here the sequenced sample was CD4+ T cells sorted from blood, taken at week 24, from a patient treated with tofacitinib. The receptors come from a human donor with alopecia areata. Both conserved end residues are part of each CDR3. The order of the fields is J gene, clone size, D gene, V gene, CDR3 DNA, CDR3 protein. A D gene is named only where the DNA matches it firmly. Clone size is shown for a subset of rows, as once, few, many or a class of expanded clone.

>TRBJ2-7|NA|NA|TRBV15
TGTGCCACCAGCAGAGATAGCAGGAGGAGGGAGCAGTACTTC
CATSRDSRRREQYF
>TRBJ2-1|NA|NA|TRBV29-1
TGCAGCGTTTGGACACCGCCGAATGAGCAGTTCTTC
CSVWTPPNEQFF
>TRBJ2-3|NA|NA|TRBV4-1
TGCGCCAGCAGCCAAGGGTATGCCGGCCGGGGGTCATTCACAGATACGCAGTATTTT
CASSQGYAGRGSFTDTQYF
>TRBJ2-2|NA|TRBD1|TRBV7-9
TGTGCCCTCCGGGACAGGGGAACCGGGGAGCTGTTTTTT
CALRDRGTGELFF
>TRBJ1-4|NA|NA|TRBV12-5
TGTGCTAGTGGTAGATCACTCGGAATAGGGGAAAAACTGTTTTTT
CASGRSLGIGEKLFF
>TRBJ2-2|few|TRBD2|TRBV11-2
TGTGCCAGCAGCCCGGGGGGGGGCGGCACCGGGGAGCTGTTTTTT
CASSPGGGGTGELFF
>TRBJ2-7|NA|TRBD1|TRBV30
TGTGCCTTCGACGGACAGGCCGTGGGGGAGCAGTACTTC
CAFDGQAVGEQYF
>TRBJ1-2|NA|NA|TRBV29-1
TGCAGCGTTACTGTGGGTTATGGCTACACCTTC
CSVTVGYGYTF
>TRBJ2-1|few|NA|TRBV15
TGTGCCACCAGCAGAGATACCTACAATGAGCAGTTCTTC
CATSRDTYNEQFF
>TRBJ1-2|few|NA|TRBV19
TGTGCCAGCAACAGGAACTCGGGCTATGGCTACACCTTC
CASNRNSGYGYTF
>TRBJ2-7|NA|TRBD1|TRBV5-4
TGTGCCAGCAGCTCCCCCGGACAGGGGGCGTGGGAGCAGTACTTC
CASSSPGQGAWEQYF
>TRBJ1-2|few|NA|TRBV29-1
TGCAGCGTTGCCCGACTGGTCTATGGCTACACCTTC
CSVARLVYGYTF
>TRBJ1-5|few|TRBD1|TRBV27
TGTGCCAGCATGCTGACAGGGGGCAATCAGCCCCAGCATTTT
CASMLTGGNQPQHF
>TRBJ1-1|few|NA|TRBV29-1
TGCAGCGTTACAATTGGACAGATGAACACTGAAGCTTTCTTT
CSVTIGQMNTEAFF
>TRBJ2-7|many|TRBD1|TRBV11-2
TGTGCCAGCAGCTCGACAGGGGGCCCCTACGAGCAGTACTTC
CASSSTGGPYEQYF
>TRBJ2-3|few|NA|TRBV2
TGTGCCAGCAAGGTAACAGACAGGAGGACAGATACGCAGTATTTT
CASKVTDRRTDTQYF
>TRBJ1-1|NA|NA|TRBV7-3
TGTGCCAGCAGCTTGGACCGAGGGGACACTGAAGCTTTCTTT
CASSLDRGDTEAFF
>TRBJ2-7|NA|TRBD1|TRBV29-1
TGCAGCGTCCCGAGCCGGGACAGGGTCCACGAGCAGTACTTC
CSVPSRDRVHEQYF
>TRBJ1-4|NA|NA|TRBV2
TGTGCCAGCTCAAGCCCGGGGGACGACAGCTTT
CASSSPGDDSF
>TRBJ1-1|NA|NA|TRBV15
TGTGCCACCAGCAGAGATGCGGGATCCGAAGCTTTCTTT
CATSRDAGSEAFF
>TRBJ2-1|NA|NA|TRBV7-6
TGTGCCAGCAGCTTAGGGCCAGGGAGATCTAATGAGCAGTTCTTC
CASSLGPGRSNEQFF
>TRBJ2-3|few|TRBD1|TRBV11-2
TGTGCCAGCAGCTTAAACAGGGGGACGGGCACAGATACGCAGTATTTT
CASSLNRGTGTDTQYF
>TRBJ2-2|NA|NA|TRBV15
TGTGCCACCAGCAGAGAGGCGGGGTTTGCCGGGGAGCTGTTTTTT
CATSREAGFAGELFF
>TRBJ2-3|NA|NA|TRBV29-1
TGCAGCGTCACGAACGGGGGGACAGTATCAGATACGCAGTATTTT
CSVTNGGTVSDTQYF
>TRBJ1-1|NA|NA|TRBV29-1
TGCAGCGTTGAGTTAAGGTTAGCTATGAACACTGAAGCTTTCTTT
CSVELRLAMNTEAFF
>TRBJ2-3|NA|NA|TRBV6-6
TGTGCCAGCATACGGGGGGCAGCAGATACGCAGTATTTT
CASIRGAADTQYF
>TRBJ1-4|NA|NA|TRBV30
TGCGCCTGGAGCAAAGATGCAACTAATGAAAAACTGTTTTTT
CAWSKDATNEKLFF
>TRBJ1-6|few|NA|TRBV14
TGTGCCAGCAGCCGAGCAGGGATAGACTCACCCCTCCACTTT
CASSRAGIDSPLHF
>TRBJ2-5|few|NA|TRBV9
TGTGCCAGCAGCCCCCCTTCGAGCCAAGAGACCCAGTACTTC
CASSPPSSQETQYF
>TRBJ2-6|NA|NA|TRBV2
TGTGCCAGCATCGAAAGCGGCAGCTCTGGGGCCAACGTCCTGACTTTC
CASIESGSSGANVLTF
>TRBJ1-6|few|NA|TRBV30
TGTGCCTGGAGTGTGAACAGGGTGAACAATTCACCCCTCCACTTT
CAWSVNRVNNSPLHF
>TRBJ1-5|NA|TRBD1|TRBV5-1
TGCGCCAGCAGCCCGGACGGACAGGGGATCCAGCCCCAGCATTTT
CASSPDGQGIQPQHF
>TRBJ1-2|NA|NA|TRBV2
TGTGCCAGCAGTGATGGGGTATGGAATGGCTACACCTTC
CASSDGVWNGYTF
>TRBJ2-2|few|NA|TRBV15
TGTGCCACCGGTTTGCCTAGAACCACCGGGGAGCTGTTTTTT
CATGLPRTTGELFF
>TRBJ2-2|few|NA|TRBV10-3
TGTGCCATCAGTGAGCTGGGGGAGCTGTTTTTT
CAISELGELFF